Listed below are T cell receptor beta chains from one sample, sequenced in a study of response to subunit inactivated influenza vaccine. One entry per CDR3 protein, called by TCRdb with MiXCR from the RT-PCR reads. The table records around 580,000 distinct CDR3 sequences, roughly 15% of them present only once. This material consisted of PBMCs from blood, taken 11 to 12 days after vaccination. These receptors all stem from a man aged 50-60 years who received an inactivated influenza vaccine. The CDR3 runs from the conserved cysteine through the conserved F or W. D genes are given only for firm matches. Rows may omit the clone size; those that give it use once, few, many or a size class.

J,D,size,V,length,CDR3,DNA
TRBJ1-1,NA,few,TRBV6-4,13,CASSDGWGTEAFF,TGTGCCAGCAGTGACGGGTGGGGCACTGAAGCTTTCTTT
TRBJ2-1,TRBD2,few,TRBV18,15,CASSPQGTAGGEQFF,TGTGCCAGCTCACCGCAGGGTACGGCGGGAGGTGAGCAGTTCTTC
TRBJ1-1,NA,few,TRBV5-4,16,CASSRPDSRGNTEAFF,TGTGCCAGCAGCCGCCCGGACAGCAGGGGGAACACTGAAGCTTTCTTT
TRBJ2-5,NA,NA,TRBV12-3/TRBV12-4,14,CASSNRDLTWTQYF,TGTGCCAGCAGTAACAGGGATCTAACATGGACCCAGTACTTC
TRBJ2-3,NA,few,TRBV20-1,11,CSPRATDTQYF,TGCAGTCCAAGGGCCACAGATACGCAGTATTTT
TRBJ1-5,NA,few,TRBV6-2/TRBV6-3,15,CASRSPGPVNQPQHF,TGTGCCAGCAGATCTCCGGGACCGGTCAATCAGCCCCAGCATTTT
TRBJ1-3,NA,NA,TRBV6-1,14,CASSRDFSGNTIYF,TGTGCGTCCTCGCGCGACTTTTCTGGAAACACCATATATTTT
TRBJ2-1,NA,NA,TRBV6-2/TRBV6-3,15,CASSSVGGGAHEQFF,TGTGCCAGCAGTTCCGTCGGGGGTGGGGCACATGAGCAGTTCTTC
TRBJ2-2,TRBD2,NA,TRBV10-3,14,CATEGLAGTGELFF,TGTGCCACCGAGGGGCTAGCGGGCACCGGGGAGCTGTTTTTT
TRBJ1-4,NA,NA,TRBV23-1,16,CATPGGRAATNEKLFF,TGCGCTACCCCCGGGGGGCGAGCTGCAACTAATGAAAAACTGTTTTTT
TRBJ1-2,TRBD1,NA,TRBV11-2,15,CASSLDQGTVYGYTF,TGTGCCAGCAGCTTAGATCAGGGGACAGTCTATGGCTACACCTTC
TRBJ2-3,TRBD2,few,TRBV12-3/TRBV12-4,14,CASRLAGGGDTQYF,TGTGCCAGCAGACTAGCGGGGGGAGGGGATACGCAGTATTTT
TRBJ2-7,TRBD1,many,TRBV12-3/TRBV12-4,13,CASRDRAAYEQYF,TGTGCCAGCAGGGACAGGGCAGCCTACGAGCAGTACTTC
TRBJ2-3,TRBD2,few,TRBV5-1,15,CASSLSSGLADTQYF,TGCGCCAGCAGCTTGTCTAGCGGTTTGGCAGATACGCAGTATTTT
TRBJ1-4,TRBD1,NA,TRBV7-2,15,CASSLGPGGNEKLFF,TGTGCCAGCAGCTTAGGGCCAGGGGGCAACGAAAAACTGTTTTTT
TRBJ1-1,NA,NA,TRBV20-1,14,CSARVGGARTEAFF,TGCAGTGCTAGAGTAGGAGGGGCGAGGACTGAAGCTTTCTTT
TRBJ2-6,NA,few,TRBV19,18,CASSIEPPGYGGANVLTF,TGTGCCAGTAGTATAGAACCGCCAGGGTACGGTGGGGCCAACGTCCTGACTTTC
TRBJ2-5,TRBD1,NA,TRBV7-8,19,CASSFRDRGTSTARETQYF,TGTGCCAGCAGCTTCAGGGACAGGGGTACGTCGACTGCCAGGGAGACCCAGTACTTC
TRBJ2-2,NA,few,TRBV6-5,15,CASSYRTAHTGELFF,TGTGCCAGCAGTTACCGGACAGCCCACACCGGGGAGCTGTTTTTT
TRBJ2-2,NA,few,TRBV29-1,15,CSVGTTHGNTGELFF,TGCAGCGTTGGAACGACCCATGGGAACACCGGGGAGCTGTTTTTT
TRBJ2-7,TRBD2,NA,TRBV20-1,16,CSASSLLAREPYEQYF,TGCAGTGCTAGCAGCCTACTAGCGAGAGAGCCCTACGAGCAGTACTTC
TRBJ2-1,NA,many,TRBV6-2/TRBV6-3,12,CASSPGAGEQFF,TGTGCCAGCAGTCCTGGGGCTGGTGAGCAGTTCTTC
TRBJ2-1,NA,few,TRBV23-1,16,CASSQSISGSYNEQFF,TGCGCCAGCAGTCAATCTATCAGCGGCTCCTACAATGAGCAGTTCTTC
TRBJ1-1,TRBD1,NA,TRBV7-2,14,CASSPWDSGTEAFF,TGTGCCAGCAGCCCGTGGGACAGTGGCACTGAAGCTTTCTTT
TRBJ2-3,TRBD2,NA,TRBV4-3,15,CASSQDRAGEEAQYF,TGCGCCAGCAGCCAAGATCGGGCGGGAGAGGAGGCGCAGTATTTT
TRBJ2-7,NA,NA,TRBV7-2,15,CASSLGRTPSYEQYF,TGTGCCAGCAGCTTAGGAAGGACACCCTCCTACGAGCAGTACTTC
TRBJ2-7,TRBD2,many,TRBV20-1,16,CSARDRLSGASYEQYF,TGCAGTGCTAGAGATCGGCTTAGCGGGGCCTCCTACGAGCAGTACTTC
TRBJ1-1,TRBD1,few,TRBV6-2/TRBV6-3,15,CASSPSDRVGTEAFF,TGTGCCAGCAGTCCCTCGGACAGGGTGGGCACTGAAGCTTTCTTT
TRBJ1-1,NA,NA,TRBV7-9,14,CASNQVGGQTEAFF,TGTGCCAGCAACCAAGTCGGGGGGCAAACTGAAGCTTTCTTT
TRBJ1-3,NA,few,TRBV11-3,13,CASSLDGRNTIYF,TGTGCCAGCAGCTTAGATGGGAGAAACACCATATATTTT
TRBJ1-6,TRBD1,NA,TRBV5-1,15,CASSRRPGQGSPLHF,TGCGCCAGCAGCCGTCGACCGGGACAGGGATCACCCCTCCACTTT
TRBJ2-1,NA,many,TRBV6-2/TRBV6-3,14,CASSYLLPGNEQFF,TGTGCCAGCAGTTATCTTCTCCCGGGCAATGAGCAGTTCTTC
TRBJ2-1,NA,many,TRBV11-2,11,CASSMGNQLFF,TGTGCCAGCAGCATGGGTAATCAGTTATTCTTC
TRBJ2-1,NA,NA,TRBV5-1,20,CASSLVFVGSAAYSYNEQFF,TGCGCCAGCAGCTTGGTTTTTGTGGGGAGTGCAGCTTACTCCTACAATGAGCAGTTCTTC
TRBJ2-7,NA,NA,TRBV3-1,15,CASSPGAGQTDEQYF,TGTGCCAGCAGCCCAGGGGCAGGACAGACCGACGAGCAGTACTTC
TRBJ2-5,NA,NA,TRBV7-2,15,CASSLFSTREETQYF,TGTGCCAGCAGCTTATTCTCGACGAGAGAAGAGACCCAGTACTTC
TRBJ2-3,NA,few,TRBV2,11,CASILGGRRNF,TGTGCCAGCATTCTGGGGGGGCGTAGGAATTTT
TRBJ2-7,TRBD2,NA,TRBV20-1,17,CSARTLAGPTYSYEQYF,TGCAGTGCTAGGACACTAGCGGGACCAACTTACTCCTACGAGCAGTACTTC
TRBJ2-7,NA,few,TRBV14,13,CASRQTTSYEQYF,TGTGCCAGCAGGCAAACGACTAGCTACGAGCAGTACTTC
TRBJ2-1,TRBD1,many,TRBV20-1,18,CSAGPATPYRGHGDEQFF,TGCAGTGCTGGCCCTGCGACCCCATACAGGGGGCATGGGGATGAGCAGTTCTTC
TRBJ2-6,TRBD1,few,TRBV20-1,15,CSANRGTSGANVLTF,TGCAGTGCAAACAGGGGAACTTCTGGGGCCAACGTCCTGACTTTC
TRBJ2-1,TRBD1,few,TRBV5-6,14,CASSLGTGWAEQFF,TGTGCCAGCAGCTTGGGGACAGGGTGGGCTGAGCAGTTCTTC
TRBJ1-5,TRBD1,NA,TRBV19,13,CATVDREGQPQHF,TGTGCCACCGTGGACAGGGAGGGTCAGCCCCAGCATTTT
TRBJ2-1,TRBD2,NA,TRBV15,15,CATSRDLAGGREQFF,TGTGCCACCAGCAGAGATCTCGCGGGGGGTCGAGAGCAGTTCTTC
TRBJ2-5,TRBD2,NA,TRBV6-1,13,CASSRTSEETQYF,TGTGCCAGCAGCCGGACTAGTGAGGAGACCCAGTACTTC
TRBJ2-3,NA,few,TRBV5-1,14,CASSLAAGLDTQYF,TGCGCCAGCAGCTTGGCCGCCGGTTTGGATACGCAGTATTTT
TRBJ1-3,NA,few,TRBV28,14,CASSLRLTGNTIYF,TGTGCCAGCAGTTTAAGGTTGACCGGAAACACCATATATTTT
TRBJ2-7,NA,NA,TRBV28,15,CASSSPSPGTYEQYF,TGTGCCAGCAGTTCCCCCTCGCCCGGTACCTACGAGCAGTACTTC
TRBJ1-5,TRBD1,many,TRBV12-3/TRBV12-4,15,CASTGQGAPNQPQHF,TGTGCCAGCACCGGACAGGGGGCTCCTAATCAGCCCCAGCATTTT
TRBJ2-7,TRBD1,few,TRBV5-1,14,CASSLKQGAYEQYF,TGCGCCAGCAGCTTGAAGCAGGGGGCATACGAGCAGTACTTC
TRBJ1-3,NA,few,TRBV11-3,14,CASSRGFSGNTIYF,TGTGCCAGCAGCCGGGGATTCTCTGGAAACACCATATATTTT
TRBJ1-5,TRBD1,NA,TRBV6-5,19,CASSYSVPGQGSYDQPQHF,TGTGCCAGCAGTTACTCCGTCCCGGGACAGGGTAGTTACGATCAGCCCCAGCATTTT
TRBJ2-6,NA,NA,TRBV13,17,CASRKLGERSGANVLTF,TGTGCCAGCAGAAAGTTGGGGGAACGCTCTGGGGCCAACGTCCTGACTTTC
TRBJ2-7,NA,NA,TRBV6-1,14,CASRIDRHSYEQYF,TGTGCCAGCAGGATCGACAGGCACTCCTACGAGCAGTACTTC